The present T cell receptor beta chain was sequenced within a study of Graves' ophthalmopathy and Graves' hyperthyroidism. The length of the CDR3 is 14 residues. V was clipped by 5 bases and J by 9 bases, with 14 bases between them. CDR1 is MDHEN, CDR2 SYDVKM, per germline. Amplified TCR beta CDR3 regions were obtained using RNA transcripts as template. HTBI primers served in a first-round RT-PCR, which a second-round multiplex PCR followed. TCRdb re-derived calls from the multiplex PCR reads in MiXCR, one entry per CDR3 protein. The profile shows hundreds of thousands of distinct CDR3 sequences, approximately 15% of them singletons.

The sequencing input was peripheral blood. The sequence was obtained from a woman between 18 and 29 years old with stable Graves' hyperthyroidism. V usage is TRBV28 and J usage is TRBJ1-6; D is unresolved. The CDR3 coding sequence is TGTGCCAGCAGTCTCCATATTAGAGGTTCACCCCTCCACTTT. It is translated as CASSLHIRGSPLHF.